This is a list of T cell receptor beta chains from one sample in a study of beta chain features in type 1 diabetes. Measured with immunoSEQ multiplex PCR; TCRdb has only the in-frame clones, and not every one. The sample includes roughly 150,000 clones, approximately 8.8% of them seen just once. Sequenced: central memory CD4+ T cells from blood. The receptors here all came from a woman aged 30 to 39 with type 1 diabetes. CDR3s include the opening cysteine and the closing phenylalanine or tryptophan. A D gene is named only where the DNA matches it firmly. Size is stated for part of the rows, as once, few or many counts, or as a class when the clone is expanded.

j_call | clone_size | d_call | v_call | cdr3_aa | cdr3_nt
TRBJ2-2 | few | TRBD1 | TRBV19 | CASRGQVTGELFF | TGTGCCAGTAGGGGACAGGTAACCGGGGAGCTGTTTTTT
TRBJ2-2 | few | TRBD1 | TRBV6-1 | CASEPDRGITGELFF | TGTGCCAGCGAGCCTGACAGGGGGATCACCGGGGAGCTGTTTTTT
TRBJ2-5 | few | TRBD1 | TRBV5-1 | CASSSNTGTAQETQYF | TGCGCCAGCAGCTCCAATACCGGGACAGCACAAGAGACCCAGTACTTC
TRBJ2-1 | few | TRBD2 | TRBV7-9 | CASSPGGLAGYNEQFF | TGTGCCAGCAGCCCGGGGGGACTAGCGGGTTACAATGAGCAGTTCTTC
TRBJ1-5 | . | TRBD1 | TRBV18 | CASSKGQGNGQPQHF | TGTGCCAGCTCAAAGGGACAGGGGAACGGTCAGCCCCAGCATTTT
TRBJ2-5 | few | TRBD1 | TRBV6-6 | CASRDGQGGETQYF | TGTGCCAGCAGAGACGGACAGGGTGGAGAGACCCAGTACTTC
TRBJ1-2 | . | TRBD1 | TRBV28 | CASNQQGTPPYGYTF | TGTGCCAGCAACCAACAGGGGACGCCTCCCTATGGCTACACCTTC
TRBJ2-1 | many | TRBD2 | TRBV2 | CASRLAVLNEQFF | TGTGCCAGCAGACTAGCGGTTTTAAATGAGCAGTTCTTC
TRBJ2-1 | few | TRBD2 | TRBV5-4 | CASSPRSGRRDNEQFF | TGTGCCAGCAGCCCGCGAAGCGGGAGGCGGGACAATGAGCAGTTCTTC
TRBJ2-1 | . | . | TRBV27 | CASSLTWGSGYYNEQFF | TGTGCCAGCAGTTTAACTTGGGGTAGCGGATACTACAATGAGCAGTTCTTC
TRBJ1-2 | . | . | TRBV6-5 | CASRAATGYYGYTF | TGTGCCAGCAGAGCCGCGACGGGGTACTATGGCTACACCTTC
TRBJ2-3 | . | . | TRBV11-2 | CASSFGISSTDTQYF | TGTGCCAGCAGCTTCGGGATTAGCTCTACAGATACGCAGTATTTT
TRBJ1-2 | few | TRBD1 | TRBV7-9 | CASSLALQGGYGYTF | TGTGCCAGCAGCTTAGCGCTACAGGGGGGCTATGGCTACACCTTC
TRBJ2-5 | few | TRBD2 | TRBV7-9 | CATTRGRASVETQYF | TGTGCCACCACCCGGGGGAGGGCCTCGGTGGAGACCCAGTACTTC
TRBJ1-2 | . | TRBD1 | TRBV12-5 | CASGLVEGAADYGYTF | TGTGCTAGTGGTTTGGTGGAGGGGGCGGCCGACTATGGCTACACCTTC
TRBJ2-2 | . | . | TRBV27 | CASSLDLYTGELFF | TGTGCCAGCAGTTTGGACTTATACACCGGGGAGCTGTTTTTT